The rows below give T cell receptor beta chains drawn from one sample of a study of beta chain features in type 1 diabetes. The data were produced by immunoSEQ multiplex PCR, yet TCRdb's version contains in-frame clones alone and is incomplete. The table has 250,000 to 300,000 clones, approximately 8.1% seen once. Sequenced material: central memory CD4+ T cells from blood. These receptors were obtained from a woman under 30 in good health. The conserved cysteine and the conserved F or W are not part of the CDR3 here. The D gene is left open where the match is weak.

>TRBV7-2|13|TRBD2
ASSQGLAGGNEQF
>TRBV7-8|13|.
ASIARSSGANVLT
>TRBV6-1|11|.
ASSRPVGNTIY
>TRBV18|13|.
ASSPYRTETYEQY
>TRBV18|12|TRBD1
ASSTGQGGETQY
>TRBV5-1|11|.
ASSTDRNYGYT
>TRBV14|9|.
ASSQYYEQY
>TRBV5-4|10|.
ASSLMQGQAF
>TRBV6-6|12|.
ASREGRANTEAF
>TRBV27|14|TRBD1
ASSFRTGKIRETQY
>TRBV7-2|12|TRBD1
ASSFAGGRETQY
>TRBV5-1|9|.
ASSFVNEQF
>TRBV4-3|13|.
ASSQGAKGNSPLH
>TRBV7-7|11|.
ASSFRPTGELF
>TRBV19|14|.
ASGNRRTGGNYGYT
>TRBV6-6|13|.
ASSYSPRAYYGYT
>TRBV4-3|17|.
ASSQDPWSSPGANEKLF
>TRBV5-1|14|.
ASSLWPGTEDSPLH
>TRBV7-6|16|.
ASSLSVGATGGTDTQY
>TRBV7-2|14|TRBD1
ASREKQGAANTEAF
>TRBV4-3|14|.
ASSQGIRSSYNEQF
>TRBV10-3|11|.
AIGGGTDSPLH
>TRBV19|14|.
ASSRRPTDLTDTQY
>TRBV7-9|11|.
ASSLGGQDGYT
>TRBV2|12|.
ASSVEGSNQPQH
>TRBV13|12|TRBD1
ASRPGTGNSPLH
>TRBV21-1|11|.
ASSPHDREELF
>TRBV7-2|11|.
ATTNSLNTEAF
>TRBV10-3|11|.
ASSPEAGNTIY
>TRBV6-5|12|TRBD1
ASSWTGDDQPQH
>TRBV7-2|13|TRBD2
ASSLSGGRRETQY
>TRBV9|10|.
ASMGTGTEAF
>TRBV5-1|11|.
ASSLATLGEQY
>TRBV13|14|.
ASSPTGLGSTDTQY
>TRBV5-5|10|.
ASSYQNYGYT
>TRBV10-3|14|TRBD1
AISPAAGGSGNTIY
>TRBV7-2|12|.
ASSSGSSYYGYT
>TRBV6-1|13|.
ASSDRRRVPYEQY
>TRBV7-9|13|.
ASSTRGAGANVLT
>TRBV7-2|14|TRBD1
ASSSQGGGYNSPLH
>TRBV9|13|.
ASSVAAGTNYGYT
>TRBV5-1|13|.
ASSSPGQTTLEQF
>TRBV18|13|TRBD1
ASSPGQGSTDTQY
>TRBV2|12|.
ASTPQGTYYGYT
>TRBV29-1|10|.
SVDEMNTEAF
>TRBV15|14|TRBD2
ATSRMTSGSYNEQF